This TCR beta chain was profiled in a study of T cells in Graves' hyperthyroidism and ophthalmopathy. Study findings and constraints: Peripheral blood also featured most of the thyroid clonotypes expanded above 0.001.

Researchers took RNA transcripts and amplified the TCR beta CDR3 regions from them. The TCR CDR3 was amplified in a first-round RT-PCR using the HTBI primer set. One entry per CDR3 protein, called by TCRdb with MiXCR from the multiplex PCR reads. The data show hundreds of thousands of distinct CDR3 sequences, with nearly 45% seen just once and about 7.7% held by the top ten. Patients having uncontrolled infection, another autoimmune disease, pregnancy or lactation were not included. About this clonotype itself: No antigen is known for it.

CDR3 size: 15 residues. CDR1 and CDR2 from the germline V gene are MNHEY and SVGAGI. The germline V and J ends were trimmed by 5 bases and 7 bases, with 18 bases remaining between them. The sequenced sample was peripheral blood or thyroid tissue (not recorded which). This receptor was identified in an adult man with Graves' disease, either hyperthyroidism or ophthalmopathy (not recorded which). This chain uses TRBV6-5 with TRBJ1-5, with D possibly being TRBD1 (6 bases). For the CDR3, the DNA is TGTGCCAGCAGTCCGCTGAGCGGGGGCGGCCAGCCCCAGCATTTT. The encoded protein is CASSPLSGGGQPQHF.